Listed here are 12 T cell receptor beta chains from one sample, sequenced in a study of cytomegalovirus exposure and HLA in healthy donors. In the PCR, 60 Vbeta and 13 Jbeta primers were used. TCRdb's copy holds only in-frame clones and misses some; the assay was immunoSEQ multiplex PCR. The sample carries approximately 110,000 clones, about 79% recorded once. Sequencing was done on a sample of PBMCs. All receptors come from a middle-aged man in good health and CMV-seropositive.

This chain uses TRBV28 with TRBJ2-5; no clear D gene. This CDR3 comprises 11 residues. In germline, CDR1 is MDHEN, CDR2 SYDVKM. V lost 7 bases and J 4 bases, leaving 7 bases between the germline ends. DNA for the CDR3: TGTGCCAGCACCCCGGGAGAGACCCAGTACTTC. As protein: CASTPGETQYF.

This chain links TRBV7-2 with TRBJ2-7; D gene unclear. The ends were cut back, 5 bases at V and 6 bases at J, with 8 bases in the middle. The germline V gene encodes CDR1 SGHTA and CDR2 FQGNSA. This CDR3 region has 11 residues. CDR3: CASSPSSEQYF. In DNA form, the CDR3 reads TGTGCCAGCAGCCCTTCTAGCGAGCAGTACTTC.

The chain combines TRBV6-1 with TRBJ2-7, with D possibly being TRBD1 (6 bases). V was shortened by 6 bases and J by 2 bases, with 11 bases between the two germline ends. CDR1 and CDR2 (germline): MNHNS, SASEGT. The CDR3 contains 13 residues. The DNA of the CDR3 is TGTGCCAGCAGCCCGACAGGTGCCTACGAGCAGTACTTC. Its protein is CASSPTGAYEQYF.

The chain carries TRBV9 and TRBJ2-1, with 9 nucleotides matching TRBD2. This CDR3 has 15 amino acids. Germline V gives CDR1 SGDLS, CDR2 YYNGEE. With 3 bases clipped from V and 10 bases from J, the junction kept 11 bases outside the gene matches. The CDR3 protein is CASSGSGGIPDEQFF. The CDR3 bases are TGTGCCAGCAGCGGCAGCGGGGGGATCCCCGACGAGCAGTTCTTC.

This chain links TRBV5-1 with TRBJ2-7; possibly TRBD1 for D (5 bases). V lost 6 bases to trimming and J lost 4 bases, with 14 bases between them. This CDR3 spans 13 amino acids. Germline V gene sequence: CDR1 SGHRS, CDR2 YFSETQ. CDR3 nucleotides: TGCGCCAGCAACAAAAAGACAGCATACGAGCAGTACTTC. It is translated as CASNKKTAYEQYF.

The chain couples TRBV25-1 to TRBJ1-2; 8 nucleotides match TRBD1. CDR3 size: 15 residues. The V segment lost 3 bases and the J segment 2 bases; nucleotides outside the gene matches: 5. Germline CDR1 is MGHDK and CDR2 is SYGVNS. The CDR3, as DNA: TGTGCCAGCAGTGACCGACAGGGGAAGAACTATGGCTACACCTTC. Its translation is CASSDRQGKNYGYTF.

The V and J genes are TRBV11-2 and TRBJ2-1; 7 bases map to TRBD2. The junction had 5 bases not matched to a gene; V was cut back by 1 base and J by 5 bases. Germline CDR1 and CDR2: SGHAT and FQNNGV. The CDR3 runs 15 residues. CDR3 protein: CASSLGGSWDNEQFF. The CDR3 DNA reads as TGTGCCAGCAGCTTAGGCGGGAGTTGGGACAATGAGCAGTTCTTC.

DNA for the CDR3: TGTGCCAGCAGTGACTCGACAGGGGGTTTTGAAAAACTGTTTTTT. This sequence encodes CASSDSTGGFEKLFF. This chain uses TRBV6-4 with TRBJ1-4; 9 nucleotides align to TRBD1. Germline assignment: CDR1 MRHNA and CDR2 SNTAGT. Trimming removed 0 bases from V and 7 bases from J; junction bases left unmatched: 3. The CDR3 is 15 residues long.

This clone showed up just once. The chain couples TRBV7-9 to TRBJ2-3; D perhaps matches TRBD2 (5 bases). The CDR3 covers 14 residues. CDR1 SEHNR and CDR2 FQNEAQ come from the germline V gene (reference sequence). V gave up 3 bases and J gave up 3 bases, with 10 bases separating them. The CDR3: CASSFGRGTDTQYF. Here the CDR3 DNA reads TGTGCCAGCAGCTTTGGACGGGGTACAGATACGCAGTATTTT.

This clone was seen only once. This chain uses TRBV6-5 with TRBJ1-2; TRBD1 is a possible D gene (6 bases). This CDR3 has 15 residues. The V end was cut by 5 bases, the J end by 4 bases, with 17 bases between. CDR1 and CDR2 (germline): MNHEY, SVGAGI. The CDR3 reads CASSTGGGAGYGYTF. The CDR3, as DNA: TGTGCCAGCAGTACCGGTGGGGGGGCGGGCTATGGCTACACCTTC.

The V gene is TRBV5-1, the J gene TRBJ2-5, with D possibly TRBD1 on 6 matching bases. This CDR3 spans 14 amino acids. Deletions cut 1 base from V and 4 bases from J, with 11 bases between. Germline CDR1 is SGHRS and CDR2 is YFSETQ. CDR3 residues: CASSLFTGPETQYF. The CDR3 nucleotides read TGCGCCAGCAGCTTGTTCACAGGGCCAGAGACCCAGTACTTC.

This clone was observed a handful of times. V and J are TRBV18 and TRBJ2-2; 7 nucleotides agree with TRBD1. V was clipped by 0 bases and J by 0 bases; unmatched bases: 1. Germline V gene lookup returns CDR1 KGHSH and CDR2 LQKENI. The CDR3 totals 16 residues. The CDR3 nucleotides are TGTGCCAGCTCACCACCCGGGACAGCGAACACCGGGGAGCTGTTTTTT. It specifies CASSPPGTANTGELFF.